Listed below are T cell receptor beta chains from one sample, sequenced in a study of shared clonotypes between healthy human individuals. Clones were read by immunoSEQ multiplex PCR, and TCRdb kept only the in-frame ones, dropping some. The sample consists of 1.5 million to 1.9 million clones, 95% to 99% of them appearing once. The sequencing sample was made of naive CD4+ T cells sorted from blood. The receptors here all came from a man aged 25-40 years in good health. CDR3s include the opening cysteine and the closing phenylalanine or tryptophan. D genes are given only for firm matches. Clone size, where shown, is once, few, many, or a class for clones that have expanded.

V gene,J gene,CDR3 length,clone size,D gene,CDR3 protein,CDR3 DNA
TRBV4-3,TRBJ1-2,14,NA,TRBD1,CASSIPGQGVGYTF,TGCGCCAGCAGCATACCGGGACAGGGTGTCGGCTACACCTTC
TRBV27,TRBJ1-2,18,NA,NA,CASRMFISRDTSNYGYTF,TGTGCCAGCAGGATGTTTATTTCACGGGACACCTCAAACTATGGCTACACCTTC
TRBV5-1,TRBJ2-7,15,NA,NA,CASRHSWDTTYEQYF,TGCGCCAGCCGACACTCCTGGGACACCACCTACGAGCAGTACTTC
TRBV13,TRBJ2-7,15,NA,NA,CASSRTPTPRREQYF,TGTGCCAGCAGCCGAACACCGACACCGAGGAGGGAGCAGTACTTC
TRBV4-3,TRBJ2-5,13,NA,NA,CASSPRYQETQYF,TGCGCCAGCAGCCCACGGTACCAAGAGACCCAGTACTTC
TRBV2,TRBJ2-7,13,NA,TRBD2,CASTRLANDLEHF,TGTGCCAGCACCCGACTAGCGAATGACCTGGAGCACTTC
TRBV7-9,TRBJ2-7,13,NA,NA,CASSQGERYEQYF,TGTGCCAGCAGCCAAGGGGAGCGATACGAGCAGTACTTC
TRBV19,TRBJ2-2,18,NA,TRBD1,CASSQPTWGQVNTGELFF,TGTGCCAGCTCCCAACCGACCTGGGGACAGGTTAACACCGGGGAGCTGTTTTTT
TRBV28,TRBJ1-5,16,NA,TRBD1,CASSSTGTGGNQPQHF,TGTGCCAGCAGCTCTACCGGGACAGGGGGCAATCAGCCCCAGCATTTT
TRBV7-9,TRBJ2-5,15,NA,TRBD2,CASSLFRGGQETQYF,TGTGCCAGCAGCTTATTTCGGGGGGGCCAAGAGACCCAGTACTTC
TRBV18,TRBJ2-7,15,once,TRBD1,CASSLTGQGIREQYF,TGTGCCAGCTCACTCACGGGACAGGGAATAAGGGAGCAGTACTTC
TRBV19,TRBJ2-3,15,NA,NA,CASTSGTSLADTQYF,TGTGCCAGTACGTCAGGCACGTCCCTGGCAGATACGCAGTATTTT
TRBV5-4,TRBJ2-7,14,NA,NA,CASSPGGIRYEQYF,TGTGCCAGCAGCCCCGGGGGCATCCGCTACGAGCAGTACTTC
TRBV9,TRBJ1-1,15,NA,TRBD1,CASSARGQGGTEAFF,TGTGCCAGCAGCGCGCGAGGGCAGGGGGGAACTGAAGCTTTCTTT
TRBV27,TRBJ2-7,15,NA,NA,CASSLSRLLADEQYF,TGTGCCAGCAGTTTATCGCGGCTTCTTGCGGACGAGCAGTACTTC
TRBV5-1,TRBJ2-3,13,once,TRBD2,CASAGGSADTQYF,TGCGCCAGCGCGGGGGGGTCCGCAGATACGCAGTATTTT
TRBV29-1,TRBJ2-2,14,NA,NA,CSVVVGQNTGELFF,TGCAGCGTTGTTGTGGGACAGAACACCGGGGAGCTGTTTTTT
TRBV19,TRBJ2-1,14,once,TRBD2,CASRPSGYYNEQFF,TGTGCCAGTAGACCTAGCGGTTATTACAATGAGCAGTTCTTC
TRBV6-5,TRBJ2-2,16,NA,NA,CASSYEARPGTGELFF,TGTGCCAGCAGTTACGAGGCGCGCCCCGGCACCGGGGAGCTGTTTTTT
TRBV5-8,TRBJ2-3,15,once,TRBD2,CASSLISGSGGTQYF,TGTGCCAGCAGCTTGATTAGCGGGAGTGGCGGCACGCAGTATTTT
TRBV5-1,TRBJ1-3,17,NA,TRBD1,CASSYNSGTGVGNTIYF,TGCGCCAGCAGCTACAACTCCGGGACAGGGGTTGGAAACACCATATATTTT
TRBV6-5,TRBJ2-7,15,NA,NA,CASNDAGARTYEQYF,TGTGCCAGCAATGACGCCGGGGCCCGGACCTACGAGCAGTACTTC
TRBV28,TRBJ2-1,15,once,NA,CASSFKEPSYNEQFF,TGTGCCAGCAGTTTTAAGGAGCCCTCCTACAATGAGCAGTTCTTC
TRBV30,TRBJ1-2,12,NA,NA,CAWNQGNYGYTF,TGTGCCTGGAATCAGGGGAACTATGGCTACACCTTC
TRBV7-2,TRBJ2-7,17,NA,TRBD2,CASSYRTSLAGPYEQYF,TGTGCCAGCAGCTATCGTACGTCACTAGCGGGACCGTACGAGCAGTACTTC
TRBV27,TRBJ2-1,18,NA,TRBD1,CASSARPRRQGNYNEQFF,TGTGCCAGCAGCGCAAGACCCAGGCGACAGGGCAACTACAATGAGCAGTTCTTC
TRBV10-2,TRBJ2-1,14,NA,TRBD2,CASSPEVVGRGQFF,TGCGCCAGCAGCCCCGAGGTAGTCGGGAGGGGACAGTTCTTC
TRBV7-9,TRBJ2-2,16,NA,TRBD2,CASSFLAGVFTGELFF,TGTGCCAGCAGCTTCCTAGCGGGAGTATTTACCGGGGAGCTGTTTTTT
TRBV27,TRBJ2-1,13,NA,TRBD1,CASRDRAHNEQFF,TGTGCCAGCCGGGACAGGGCCCACAATGAGCAGTTCTTC
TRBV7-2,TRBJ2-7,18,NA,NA,CASSSYILPWTDNYEQYF,TGTGCCAGCAGCTCATACATCCTACCCTGGACCGATAACTACGAGCAGTACTTC
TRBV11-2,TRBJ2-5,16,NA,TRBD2,CASSSSYSGRQETQYF,TGTGCCAGCAGCTCCTCCTATAGCGGGCGCCAAGAGACCCAGTACTTC
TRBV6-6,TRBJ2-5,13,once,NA,CASSLQGRETQYF,TGTGCCAGCAGTTTACAGGGAAGAGAGACCCAGTACTTC
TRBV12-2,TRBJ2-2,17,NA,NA,CASRLPRSSRNTGELFF,TGTGCAAGTCGCTTACCCCGGTCTAGCAGGAACACCGGGGAGCTGTTTTTT
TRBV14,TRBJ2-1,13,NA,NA,CASSPRDFSWQFF,TGTGCCAGCAGCCCGAGGGACTTTTCATGGCAGTTCTTC
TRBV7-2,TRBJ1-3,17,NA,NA,CASSLLRDSDSGNTIYF,TGTGCCAGCAGCTTACTCAGGGATTCCGACTCTGGAAACACCATATATTTT
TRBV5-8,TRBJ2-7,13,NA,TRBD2,CASSFGRHYEQYF,TGTGCCAGCAGCTTCGGGAGGCACTACGAGCAGTACTTC
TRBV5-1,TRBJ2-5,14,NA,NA,CASSLAGFRETQYF,TGCGCCAGCAGCTTGGCAGGGTTCAGAGAGACCCAGTACTTC
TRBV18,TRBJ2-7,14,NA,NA,CASSPVSGSYEQYF,TGTGCCAGCTCACCGGTATCGGGGTCCTACGAGCAGTACTTC
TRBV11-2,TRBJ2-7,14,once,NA,CASSFIGGSYEQYF,TGTGCCAGCAGCTTCATCGGGGGATCGTACGAGCAGTACTTC
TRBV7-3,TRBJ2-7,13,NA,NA,CASSQQSSYEQYF,TGTGCCAGCAGCCAACAGAGCTCCTACGAGCAGTACTTC
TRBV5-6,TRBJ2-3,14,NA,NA,CASSLSRSTDTQYF,TGTGCCAGCAGCTTGTCTCGTAGCACAGATACGCAGTATTTT